The 32 T cell receptor beta chains given below trace back to one sample, sequenced in a study of metastatic and nonmetastatic thyroid tumors (dated by TCRdb to about 2020). Library preparation used PCR. Sequencer: Illumina HiSeq 4000. Clones were called with MiXCR by TCRdb after fastp trimmed the public reads at Q25, and only in-frame beta chains were retained. A total of more than 50,000 clones appear in this sample, 20% of them only once. The ten largest clones take up 4% to 5% of the sample. No treatment had been received by any patient before thyroid surgery. Sequences were obtained from blood. These receptors were obtained from a female donor with papillary thyroid cancer or a benign thyroid nodule (not recorded which). Some clones in this sample may be carry-over from other donors' samples.

This clone was seen many times. This chain links TRBV27 with TRBJ2-1; TRBD2 aligns across 14 bases. The CDR3 length is 18 residues. Losses at the gene ends were 4 bases for V and 8 bases for J; bases not matched to a gene: 13. Germline-derived CDR1 and CDR2 are MNHEY and SMNVEV (reference sequence). The DNA for the CDR3 is TGTGCCAGCAGTTCCCTCGGGACTAGCGGGAGTCCCCCTTATGAGCAGTTCTTC. This sequence encodes CASSSLGTSGSPPYEQFF.

The chain carries TRBV4-1 and TRBJ1-6; TRBD1 matches 7 bases. The trim removed 0 bases at V and 16 bases at J, leaving 6 bases unmatched. The CDR3 spans 13 residues. Germline V CDR1 and CDR2: MGHRA, YSYEKL. This chain's CDR3 is CASSQEPGTALHF. The CDR3 DNA is TGCGCCAGCAGCCAAGAACCCGGGACAGCTCTCCACTTT.

The genes are TRBV18 and TRBJ2-1; 9 bases agree with TRBD2. There are 13 residues in the CDR3. The trim removed 2 bases at V and 7 bases at J, leaving 0 bases unmatched. Germline V lookup: CDR1 KGHSH, CDR2 LQKENI. This CDR3 is CASSPTSGNEQFF. The CDR3 region has the DNA TGTGCCAGCTCACCAACTAGCGGGAATGAGCAGTTCTTC.

This chain joins TRBV5-1 and TRBJ2-2; 8 positions match TRBD2. This CDR3 has 15 amino acids. Losses at the gene ends were 5 bases for V and 6 bases for J; bases not matched to a gene: 9. From germline, CDR1 is SGHRS and CDR2 YFSETQ. CDR3 coding DNA: TGCGCCAGCAGAGGGGTTAGCGGGACGTCCGGGGAGCTGTTTTTT. Its translation: CASRGVSGTSGELFF.

This clone has ten or more counts. The chain recombines TRBV20-1 with TRBJ1-5, with TRBD1 identical over 7 bases. This CDR3 comprises 13 residues. With V trimmed by 4 bases and J by 7 bases, 7 bases remained unmatched. Germline V gene data show CDR1 as DFQATT and CDR2 as SNEGSKA (reference sequence). In DNA form, the CDR3 reads TGCAGTGCTAAAGGGGGCGCGGGACAGCCCCAGCATTTT. The encoded protein is CSAKGGAGQPQHF.

This clone was observed a handful of times. This sequence may be a read error, since a much larger clone differs from it by one base. The sample contains more than one DNA sequence encoding this CDR3. The genes are TRBV12-3 or TRBV12-4 and TRBJ2-2; 11 bases agree with TRBD2. This CDR3 region has 17 residues. The J segment lost 2 bases and the V segment lost 6 bases, leaving 8 bases of the junction unmatched. CDR3 sequence reads: CASRGTSGRPNTGELFF. The CDR3 DNA sequence: TGTGCCAGCAGGGGGACTAGCGGTCGACCTAACACCGGGGAGCTGTTTTTT.

This clone has ten or more counts. This sequence joins TRBV4-1 and TRBJ1-3, with a weak D call TRBD1 (6 bases). The germline V gene encodes CDR1 MGHRA and CDR2 YSYEKL. Trimming stripped 2 bases from V and 2 bases from J, with 10 bases between. This CDR3 region has 15 residues. CDR3: CASSQPGGTGNTIYF. In DNA form, the CDR3 reads TGCGCCAGCAGCCAACCGGGGGGCACTGGAAACACCATATATTTT.

This clone was detected many times. The chain links TRBV20-1 to TRBJ1-5; possibly TRBD1 for D (6 bases). Trimming took 6 bases from V and 5 from J, leaving 14 bases between them. Per the germline V gene, CDR1 is DFQATT and CDR2 is SNEGSKA (reference sequence). The CDR3 extends over 13 amino acids. This CDR3 reads CSATGGQYQPQHF. CDR3 sequence (DNA): TGCAGTGCCACCGGGGGGCAATATCAGCCCCAGCATTTT.

The chain links TRBV6-1 to TRBJ1-6; 7 nucleotides line up with TRBD1. The CDR3 runs to 15 residues. CDR1 MNHNS and CDR2 SASEGT come from the germline V gene. V gave up 5 bases and J gave up 7 bases; unmatched junction bases: 8. CDR3 sequence reads: CASSLGDSTNSPLHF. CDR3 coding DNA: TGTGCCAGCAGTCTCGGGGACAGTACAAATTCACCCCTCCACTTT.

This clone appeared many times. The rearrangement links TRBV28 to TRBJ1-1, with D possibly matching TRBD1 (5 bases). In germline, CDR1 is MDHEN, CDR2 SYDVKM. CDR3 length: 14 amino acids. Trimming took 4 bases from V and 7 from J, leaving 16 bases between them. CDR3 loop: CASSSQGLLYEAFF. The CDR3 nucleotides are TGTGCCAGCAGTTCTCAGGGCCTACTTTATGAAGCTTTCTTT.

The table lists this clone with many counts. The rearrangement uses TRBV29-1 and TRBJ2-3, with no clear D. The germline gives CDR1 SQVTM, CDR2 ANQGSEA. V lost 7 bases and J 1 base, leaving 12 bases between the germline ends. The CDR3 length is 13 residues. The CDR3 nucleotides are TGCAGCGGACTTCTCCCGGGCACAGATACGCAGTATTTT. It is translated as CSGLLPGTDTQYF.

This clone was seen at least ten times. The V gene is TRBV28, the J gene TRBJ1-2; D not resolved. This CDR3 comprises 14 residues. Looked up from germline, CDR1 is MDHEN and CDR2 is SYDVKM. Trimming pared 2 bases from V and 4 bases from J, leaving 11 bases between. This CDR3 reads CASSLPTDAYGYTF. The CDR3 DNA follows: TGTGCCAGCAGTTTACCGACGGACGCCTATGGCTACACCTTC.

At least ten counts were recorded for this clone. The chain recombines TRBV19 with TRBJ1-5, with TRBD1 as a possible D gene (5 bases). The CDR3 consists of 13 residues. The V gene lost 8 bases and the J gene lost 6 bases, with 14 bases spanning the gap. Germline CDR1 is LNHDA and CDR2 is SQIVND (reference sequence). CDR3 loop: CASRGMRGQPQHF. The CDR3 DNA reads TGTGCCAGTCGGGGGATGCGAGGTCAGCCCCAGCATTTT.

This clone was detected only once. The chain joins TRBV5-6 to TRBJ2-7; 7 positions match TRBD2. The J call may be in error: the DNA end matches TRBJ2-5 better. This CDR3 spans 15 amino acids. The germline CDR1 and CDR2 sequences are SGHDT and YYEEEE. The CDR3 sequence: CASSLLAEVQETQYF. CDR3 DNA sequence: TGTGCCAGCAGCTTGCTAGCGGAAGTCCAAGAGACCCAGTACTTC.

This clone has at least ten counts. V gene TRBV19 combines with J gene TRBJ2-7; 13 bases are a match to TRBD2. Germline V CDR1 and CDR2: LNHDA, SQIVND (reference sequence). The CDR3 runs 21 residues. V lost 6 bases, J lost 0 bases, and 20 bases stayed unmatched. The CDR3 nucleotides read TGTGCCAGTAGACCTAGGGCCGAGAGGGGACTAGCGGGATCGAGCTCCTACGAGCAGTACTTC. Protein: CASRPRAERGLAGSSSYEQYF.

In its sample, this clone was seen many times. The chain combines TRBV2 with TRBJ1-5, with D perhaps TRBD1 (5 bases). In germline, CDR1 is SNHLY, CDR2 FYNNEI. The CDR3 extends over 13 amino acids. The V end lost 6 bases, the J end lost 5 bases, and 11 bases lay between the germline ends. The DNA of the CDR3 is TGTGCCAGCAGACTTTGGGGGGATCAGCCCCAGCATTTT. This sequence encodes CASRLWGDQPQHF.

This clone was counted between two and nine times. The V and J genes are TRBV12-3 or TRBV12-4 and TRBJ1-1, with a weak D call TRBD1 (6 bases). With 6 bases removed from V and 8 bases from J, the gap between germline ends came to 13 bases. This CDR3 has 12 residues. As DNA, the CDR3 is TGTGCCAGCAGGGAACAGGGCAGGGAAGCTTTCTTT. Protein: CASREQGREAFF.

This clone was seen a handful of times. The chain couples TRBV6-1 to TRBJ2-7; no firm D call. Trimming left V 6 bases short and J 6 bases short, with 15 bases between. The CDR3 consists of 13 residues. Germline assignment: CDR1 MNHNS and CDR2 SASEGT. The DNA for the CDR3 is TGTGCCAGCAGCATTACTTCAGTAGTCGAGCAGTACTTC. Translation: CASSITSVVEQYF.

This clone was counted many times. J is TRBJ2-1 and V is TRBV24-1; a possible D gene is TRBD2 (7 bases). Per the germline V gene, CDR1 is KGHDR and CDR2 is SFDVKD. CDR3 length equals 15 residues. V was shortened by 7 bases and J by 0 bases, with 12 bases between the two germline ends. The CDR3 loop is CATSGGLSSYNEQFF. CDR3 DNA: TGTGCCACCAGCGGGGGGCTGAGCTCCTACAATGAGCAGTTCTTC.

This clone came up many times. The chain combines TRBV6-2 or TRBV6-3 with TRBJ2-3; TRBD2 matches 8 bases. The germline gives CDR1 MNHEY, CDR2 SVGEGT. After removal of 0 bases from V and 4 bases from J, the junction contained 6 bases not matched to a gene. CDR3 length equals 16 residues. The CDR3, as DNA: TGTGCCAGCAGTTACTCGAGACGGGAGGGCTCAGATACGCAGTATTTT. This translates into CASSYSRREGSDTQYF.

This clone was recorded a few times. The CDR3 coding sequence is TGTGCCATCAAGTTGATGGCGGTGAGCTCCTACGAGCAGTACTTC. It yields the protein CAIKLMAVSSYEQYF. The gene calls are TRBV2 and TRBJ2-7; D gene unclear. This CDR3 has 15 amino acids. Trimming shortened V by 10 bases and J by 0 bases, and 19 bases separated the two germline ends. The germline CDR1 and CDR2 sequences are SNHLY and FYNNEI.

This clone has ten or more counts. This chain links TRBV20-1 with TRBJ2-6; D unresolved. CDR1 is DFQATT, CDR2 SNEGSKA, per germline (reference sequence). The CDR3 totals 14 residues. V was shortened by 1 base and J by 2 bases, with 6 bases between the two germline ends. The CDR3 DNA is TGCAGTGCTAGAGCCCAGACTGGGGCCAACGTCCTGACTTTC. Its translation is CSARAQTGANVLTF.

A word on this clone: This sequence may be a read error, since a much larger clone differs from it by one base. The chain carries TRBV10-2 and TRBJ1-1; D remains unclear. CDR1 WSHSY and CDR2 SAAADI come from the germline V gene. V was cut by 0 bases and J by 6 bases, with 8 bases left in between. CDR3 size: 13 residues. The CDR3 sequence is CASSESSWPEAFF. DNA for the CDR3: TGCGCCAGCAGTGAGTCGAGTTGGCCTGAAGCTTTCTTT.

This clone was recorded many times. The gene calls are TRBV7-8 and TRBJ2-1, with TRBD2 matching over 8 bases. Germline assignment: CDR1 SGHVS and CDR2 FQNEAQ. The CDR3 covers 15 residues. Losses at the gene ends were 3 bases for V and 8 bases for J; bases not matched to a gene: 9. CDR3 loop: CASSFQSGRSDEQFF. The CDR3, as DNA: TGTGCCAGCAGCTTTCAGAGCGGGAGAAGCGATGAGCAGTTCTTC.

This clone occurred many times. In nucleotides, the CDR3 is TGCAGTGCTAGAGTTCCCCCGAACGAGCAGTACTTC. It is translated as CSARVPPNEQYF. V and J are TRBV20-1 and TRBJ2-7; D is undetermined. CDR1 is DFQATT, CDR2 SNEGSKA, per germline (reference sequence). There are 12 residues in the CDR3. V was clipped by 1 base and J by 5 bases, with 9 bases between them.

This clone was detected many times. The rearrangement links TRBV6-1 to TRBJ1-4, with 10 bases that match TRBD1. CDR1 MNHNS and CDR2 SASEGT come from the germline V gene. The ends lost 5 bases at V and 11 bases at J; junction bases unmatched: 8. The CDR3 covers 14 residues. CDR3 DNA sequence: TGTGCCAGCAGTCCAGACAGGGGGCAGGGGAAACTGTTTTTT. Translating gives CASSPDRGQGKLFF.

This clone has just a few counts. A much larger clonotype is one base distant, so this may be a read error. The chain carries TRBV19 and TRBJ2-7, with D unclear. Germline assignment: CDR1 LNHDA and CDR2 SQIVND (reference sequence). CDR3 length equals 12 residues. Written as DNA, the CDR3 is TGTGCCATTAGTATAGATCCAAGGGAGCAGTACTTC. This codes for CAISIDPREQYF.

Of note for this clone: A read error may produce the germline difference seen at one junction end. The V gene is TRBV3-1, the J gene TRBJ2-7; tentatively, D is TRBD1 (6 bases). This CDR3 is built from 13 residues. Germline V gives CDR1 LGHDT, CDR2 YNNKEL (reference sequence). The CDR3 protein is CAISRGRGYAQYF. The CDR3 nucleotides read TGTGCCATCAGCCGGGGCAGGGGCTACGCGCAGTACTTC.

Many counts were recorded for this clone. The chain is built from TRBV11-2 and TRBJ2-1; 12 bases are a match to TRBD2. Per germline, CDR1 SGHAT and CDR2 FQNNGV. The trim removed 1 base at V and 10 bases at J, leaving 8 bases unmatched. The CDR3 sequence is 16 residues long. This CDR3 reads CASSLVVTSGSGEQFF. The CDR3 region has the DNA TGTGCCAGCAGCTTAGTGGTGACTAGCGGGAGTGGAGAGCAGTTCTTC.

This clone was counted ten times or more. V usage is TRBV6-1 and J usage is TRBJ1-2; no firm D call. CDR1 and CDR2 from the germline V gene are MNHNS and SASEGT. The CDR3 consists of 12 residues. V was cut by 4 bases and J by 8 bases, with 11 bases left in between. DNA for the CDR3: TGTGCCAGCAGTGCGCCGACAATCGGCTACACCTTC. Amino acids: CASSAPTIGYTF.

A remark on this clone: At one end the junction does not follow the germline gene, possibly because of a read error. The chain recombines TRBV5-1 with TRBJ2-7, with D perhaps given as TRBD1 or TRBD2 (5 bases each). CDR1 and CDR2 (germline): SGHRS, YFSETQ. The CDR3 loop spans 14 amino acids. The CDR3 region is CASRPGRGRYEQHF. The CDR3, as DNA: TGCGCCAGCAGACCGGGACGGGGCCGCTACGAGCAGCACTTC.

This clone appeared a few times. This may come from a read error, since a much larger clone is one base off. This chain uses TRBV6-1 with TRBJ2-5; 13 bases line up with TRBD2. Germline-derived CDR1 and CDR2 are MNHNS and SASEGT. CDR3 length: 16 residues. The CDR3 nucleotides are TGTGTCAGCACCCGACTAGCGGGAGGTTCGAAAAAGACCCAGTACTTC. Amino acid sequence: CVSTRLAGGSKKTQYF.